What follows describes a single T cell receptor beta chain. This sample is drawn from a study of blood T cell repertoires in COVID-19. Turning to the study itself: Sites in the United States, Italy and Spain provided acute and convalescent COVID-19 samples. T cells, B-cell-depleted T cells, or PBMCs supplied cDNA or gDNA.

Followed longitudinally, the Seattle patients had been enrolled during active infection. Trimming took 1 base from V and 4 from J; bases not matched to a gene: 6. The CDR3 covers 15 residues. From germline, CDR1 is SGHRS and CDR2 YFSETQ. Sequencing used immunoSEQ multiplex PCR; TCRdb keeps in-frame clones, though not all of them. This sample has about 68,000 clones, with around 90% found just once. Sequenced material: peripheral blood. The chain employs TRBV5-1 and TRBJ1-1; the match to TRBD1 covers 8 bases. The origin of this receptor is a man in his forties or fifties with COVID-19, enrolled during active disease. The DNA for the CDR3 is TGCGCCAGCAGCTTGACAGGGACAGGTACCACTGAAGCTTTCTTT. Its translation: CASSLTGTGTTEAFF. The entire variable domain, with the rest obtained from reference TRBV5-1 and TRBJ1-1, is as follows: KAGVTQTPRYLIKTRGQQVTLSCSPISGHRSVSWYQQTPGQGLQFLFEYFSETQRNKGNFPGRFSGRQFSNSRSEMNVSTLELGDSALYLCASSLTGTGTTEAFFGQGTRLTVV.